What follows are 9 T cell receptor beta chains derived from one specimen sequenced in a study of early T cells in non-severe SARS-CoV-2 infection. Via MiXCR, TCRdb re-called the 5' RACE reads, giving one row per CDR3 protein. Among approximately 77,000 distinct CDR3 sequences listed, about a sixth were seen once. Material: whole blood. These receptors came from an adult who was a healthcare worker with PCR-confirmed SARS-CoV-2 infection or an uninfected control (not recorded which).

As regards this clonotype: One end of the junction varies from germline; a read error may be responsible. The J gene is TRBJ2-2, the V gene TRBV5-1; perhaps TRBD2 as D (6 bases). CDR3 length: 13 amino acids. Per germline, CDR1 SGHRS and CDR2 YFSETQ. For the CDR3, the DNA is TGCGCCAGCGCCACCACCGACACCGGGGGGCTGTTTTTT. It encodes CASATTDTGGLFF.

This clonotype was picked up many times. The genes are TRBV6-2 or TRBV6-3 and TRBJ2-1; a possible D gene is TRBD2 (6 bases). The length of the CDR3 is 14 residues. The V end lost 2 bases, the J end lost 7 bases, and 12 bases lay between the germline ends. Per the germline V gene, CDR1 is MNHEY and CDR2 is SVGEGT. CDR3 bases: TGTGCCAGCAGTTACCGGGACTTCAGGAATGAGCAGTTCTTC. Translating it yields CASSYRDFRNEQFF.

In its sample, this clonotype was seen a few times. The chain carries TRBV4-3 and TRBJ2-1; D is undetermined. The V end was cut by 0 bases, the J end by 4 bases, with 7 bases between. The CDR3 extends over 14 amino acids. CDR1 is LGHNA and CDR2 is YSLEER in the germline V gene. CDR3 nucleotides: TGCGCCAGCAGCCAAGATGCAGTTTACAATGAGCAGTTCTTC. Translating gives CASSQDAVYNEQFF.

The gene calls are TRBV12-3 or TRBV12-4 and TRBJ2-7; 7 bases align to TRBD1. This CDR3 has 13 amino acids. The trim removed 10 bases at V and 2 bases at J, leaving 8 bases unmatched. CDR3 region: CATAAGTAYEQYF. The CDR3 nucleotides read TGTGCCACCGCGGCCGGGACAGCCTACGAGCAGTACTTC.

This clonotype was counted between two and nine times. J is TRBJ2-1 and V is TRBV3-1; 13 nucleotides align to TRBD2. Germline assignment: CDR1 LGHDT and CDR2 YNNKEL (reference sequence). J was trimmed by 0 bases and V by 4 bases; bases with no gene match: 9. This CDR3 has 19 amino acids. CDR3 residues: CASSPGLAGDPSSYNEQFF. CDR3 bases: TGTGCCAGCAGCCCTGGACTAGCGGGGGACCCTAGCTCCTACAATGAGCAGTTCTTC.

Many counts were recorded for this clonotype. The V and J genes are TRBV9 and TRBJ1-4, with D possibly TRBD1 on 5 matching bases. This CDR3 region has 14 residues. The V gene's germline CDR1 is SGDLS and CDR2 YYNGEE. The V and J ends lost 8 bases and 8 bases respectively, with 19 bases between them. The CDR3 loop is CASSPRQGPEKLFF. The CDR3 coding sequence is TGTGCCAGTTCCCCCCGGCAGGGCCCAGAAAAACTGTTTTTT.

This clonotype came up a few times. The chain is built from TRBV6-6 and TRBJ2-1, with 14 bases identical to TRBD2. The CDR3 length is 17 residues. V lost 1 base, J lost 3 bases, and 2 bases stayed unmatched. Germline V gives CDR1 MNHNY, CDR2 SVGAGI (reference sequence). CDR3 region: CASSYWGLAGVYNEQFF. DNA of the CDR3: TGTGCCAGCAGTTACTGGGGACTAGCGGGGGTCTACAATGAGCAGTTCTTC.

V usage is TRBV29-1 and J usage is TRBJ2-3; 10 nucleotides agree with TRBD2. This CDR3 has 13 amino acids. CDR1 is SQVTM and CDR2 is ANQGSEA in the germline V gene. V was pared by 7 bases and J by 4 bases, with 5 bases of the junction left unmatched. CDR3 DNA sequence: TGCAGCGGAGCCGGGACTAGCGCAGATACGCAGTATTTT. Translated: CSGAGTSADTQYF.

This clonotype was picked up a small number of times. The chain employs TRBV6-6 and TRBJ1-1, with 8 bases that match TRBD1. Per germline, CDR1 MNHNY and CDR2 SVGAGI (reference sequence). V shed 4 bases, J shed 3 bases, and the junction held 7 bases outside the gene matches. The CDR3 contains 15 residues. CDR3 residues: CASSSDRAKYTEAFF. In nucleotides, the CDR3 is TGTGCCAGCAGTTCGGACAGGGCAAAATACACTGAAGCTTTCTTT.